This TCR beta chain appears in the sequencing data of a study of CD8 T cells in ankylosing spondylitis. As concerns this clonotype: Its antigen is not identified.

It was by quantitative 5'-RACE with molecular barcodes that TCR beta libraries were made. TCRdb independently ran MiXCR on the 5' RACE reads; one entry per CDR3 protein. The data show approximately 400,000 distinct CDR3 sequences, roughly 26% seen once. Findings and caveats of the study: Past research had described some motif variants in reactive arthritis synovial fluid and blood. Fewer than 10 highly homologous variants made up a TCR beta motif that seemed to typify ankylosing spondylitis blood.

CDR3 size: 15 residues. From germline, CDR1 is SNHLY and CDR2 FYNNEI. Germline trimming cut 4 bases from V and 2 bases from J; bases unmatched to any gene: 7. Input material: blood, either unsorted or a sorted T cell fraction (not recorded which). The receptor's source is a male donor with ankylosing spondylitis. The V and J genes are TRBV2 and TRBJ1-2; 7 nucleotides agree with TRBD1. The CDR3 coding sequence is TGTGCCAGCAGTGCCCTACGACAGGGCAACTATGGCTACACCTTC. The encoded protein is CASSALRQGNYGYTF.